Listed here are 3 T cell receptor beta chains from one sample, sequenced in a study of CD8 T cells in ankylosing spondylitis. Study-level points and caveats: Seemingly distinctive of ankylosing spondylitis blood was a TCR beta motif formed by eight highly homologous variants.

The antigens for these receptors are not known. TCRdb re-derived calls from the 5' RACE reads in MiXCR, one entry per CDR3 protein. In the table there are some 840,000 distinct CDR3 sequences, about 10% of which are singletons. The sequenced sample was blood, either unsorted or a sorted T cell fraction (not recorded which). The receptor source for this set is a male donor with ankylosing spondylitis.

The V call is TRBV4-3, the J call TRBJ2-3; tentative D call: TRBD1 (6 bases). The V and J ends lost 4 bases and 4 bases respectively, with 18 bases between them. Germline loops: CDR1 LGHNA, CDR2 YSLEER. CDR3 length equals 16 residues. The CDR3 sequence is CASSLETGRPPDTQYF. As DNA, the CDR3 is TGCGCCAGCAGCCTTGAGACAGGCAGACCCCCAGATACGCAGTATTTT.

In this sample, this clonotype turned up a few times. V and J are TRBV7-2 and TRBJ2-3; 8 bases are shared with TRBD2. Germline values: CDR1 SGHTA, CDR2 FQGNSA. With 5 bases clipped from V and 1 base from J, the junction kept 2 bases outside the gene matches. The CDR3 is 14 residues long. CDR3 sequence: CASSISGGTDTQYF. The DNA for the CDR3 is TGTGCCAGCAGCATTAGCGGGGGCACAGATACGCAGTATTTT.

This clonotype was observed a few times. This chain's CDR3 is CASSYRGGANVLTF. The CDR3 DNA sequence: TGTGCCAGCAGCTACAGGGGTGGGGCCAACGTCCTGACTTTC. The chain joins TRBV7-2 to TRBJ2-6, with 7 bases fitting TRBD1. This CDR3 has 14 residues. Germline V gives CDR1 SGHTA, CDR2 FQGNSA. The junction had 0 bases not matched to a gene; V was cut back by 4 bases and J by 3 bases.